This T cell receptor (beta chain) was identified during a study of cytomegalovirus exposure and HLA in healthy donors. Study-wide findings and caveats: Accounts indicate the classifier identified cytomegalovirus status with strong specificity and sensitivity. Near-uniform donor sequencing depth was presumed by presence/absence analyses. The study had only CMV serostatus as immune exposure information. Later analysis revealed greater clonal expansion in HLA-associated TCR beta chains than in equally common others.

Turning to this clone: Antigen specificity is unknown.

V gave up 4 bases and J gave up 4 bases; unmatched junction bases: 9. Germline loops: CDR1 LGHNA, CDR2 YSLEER. The CDR3 totals 16 residues. The PCR made use of 60 Vbeta and 13 Jbeta primers. Data came from immunoSEQ multiplex PCR; TCRdb stores just in-frame clones and leaves some out. The data hold approximately 220,000 clones, with 75% to 80% observed a single time. The V and J genes are TRBV4-3 and TRBJ1-1; TRBD1 aligns across 10 bases. The sequence was collected from a man in his late teens or twenties in good health and CMV-seronegative. The specimen sequenced was PBMCs. The CDR3 loop is CASSPLTGGDGTEAFF. The CDR3 DNA follows: TGCGCCAGCAGCCCCCTGACAGGGGGCGACGGCACTGAAGCTTTCTTT.